The 27 T cell receptor beta chains reported below all come from one sample, sequenced in a study of vaccination and CD4 T cells after COVID-19. Indicated treatment: approximately 9-day PBMC culture with coronavirus spike peptide pools or control peptides (ViraFEST assay). These TCRs are of unknown antigen specificity. Cultured CD4+ T-cell DNA underwent Oncomine TCR Beta short-read sequencing. TCRdb re-called the PCR reads with MiXCR, one entry per CDR3 protein. The sample shows roughly 14,000 distinct CDR3 sequences, 48% of them seen only once. Sequences were derived from CD4+ T cells from blood, cultured in vitro, sampled before SARS-CoV-2 vaccination. Source of these receptors: a human donor who had recovered from COVID-19.

The chain recombines TRBV6-5 with TRBJ2-6; D might be TRBD2 (5 bases). There are 19 residues in the CDR3. Trimming took 2 bases from V and 0 from J, leaving 17 bases between them. Germline V lookup: CDR1 MNHEY, CDR2 SVGAGI. CDR3 DNA sequence: TGTGCCAGCAGTTACACGGCCCCGGGAAGACTCTCTGGGGCCAACGTCCTGACTTTC. It yields the protein CASSYTAPGRLSGANVLTF.

The DNA for the CDR3 is TGTGCCAGCAGCCCGGGGGGGGGCCGGGTTGGCAATCAGCCCCAGCATTTT. It encodes CASSPGGGRVGNQPQHF. The chain combines TRBV28 with TRBJ1-5; D might be TRBD1 (6 bases). The CDR3 is 17 amino acids. With 6 bases removed from V and 2 bases from J, the gap between germline ends came to 20 bases. Germline CDR1 MDHEN, CDR2 SYDVKM.

This clonotype was counted between two and nine times. CDR3 protein: CASSLLTGYGYTF. The CDR3 nucleotides read TGTGCCAGCAGCTTATTAACGGGATATGGCTACACCTTC. This chain joins TRBV7-9 and TRBJ1-2; D gene ambiguous. V was cut by 2 bases and J by 5 bases, with 9 bases left in between. Germline lookup yields CDR1 SEHNR and CDR2 FQNEAQ (reference sequence). The CDR3 totals 13 residues.

This clonotype occurred a few times. The rearrangement uses TRBV21-1 and TRBJ2-2; TRBD1 was called by the table and not checked on the DNA. TRBV21-1 is a pseudogene. The CDR3 spans 16 residues. CDR3 residues: CASSLLLGGRAGELFF. The CDR3 bases are TGTGCCAGCAGCCTGTTATTAGGGGGGCGCGCCGGGGAGCTGTTTTTT.

A few counts support this clonotype. The V and J genes are TRBV27 and TRBJ1-6; unclear D gene. Germline V gives CDR1 MNHEY, CDR2 SMNVEV (reference sequence). Trimming removed 6 bases from V and 8 bases from J, with 17 bases in between. The CDR3 runs 15 residues. The CDR3 is CASRLLRGIDSPLHF. CDR3 bases: TGTGCCAGCAGACTCCTCCGGGGAATTGATTCACCCCTCCACTTT.

In this sample, this clonotype turned up a few times. The J gene is TRBJ2-5, the V gene TRBV19; D gene ambiguous. Per germline, CDR1 LNHDA and CDR2 SQIVND (reference sequence). V lost 3 bases and J lost 5, with 16 bases in between. CDR3 length: 15 residues. The CDR3 protein is CASSMSSQYMETQYF. CDR3 nucleotide sequence: TGTGCCAGTAGTATGAGTAGTCAGTATATGGAGACCCAGTACTTC.

The chain uses TRBV16 and TRBJ1-1; possibly TRBD1 for D (5 bases). CDR1 is KGHSY and CDR2 is FQNENV in the germline V gene. The CDR3 totals 13 residues. Trimming took 2 bases from V and 9 from J, leaving 13 bases between them. CDR3 in DNA: TGTGCCAGCAGCCAAAACCAGGGTTTTCAAGCTTTCTTT. Its translation is CASSQNQGFQAFF.

This clonotype was seen a single time. The CDR3 sequence: CASSPLAGAADTQYF. The CDR3 DNA reads as TGTGCCAGTAGCCCCCTAGCGGGAGCGGCAGATACGCAGTATTTT. This chain links TRBV19 with TRBJ2-3, with TRBD2 matching 10 bases. The CDR3 has 15 amino acids. Germline loops: CDR1 LNHDA, CDR2 SQIVND (reference sequence). V shed 6 bases, J shed 4 bases, and the junction held 7 bases outside the gene matches.

The V and J genes are TRBV19 and TRBJ2-7; 16 bases agree with TRBD2. The germline CDR1 and CDR2 sequences are LNHDA and SQIVND (reference sequence). V shed 3 bases and J 0 bases; nucleotides not matched to a gene: 8. The CDR3 has 19 residues. The CDR3 region is CASSIGLGLAGGPSYEQYF. The CDR3 nucleotides are TGTGCCAGTAGTATCGGGTTGGGACTAGCGGGAGGGCCCTCCTACGAGCAGTACTTC.

This chain connects TRBV7-2 to TRBJ2-3; 10 bases align to TRBD2. The junction had 11 bases not matched to a gene; V was cut back by 3 bases and J by 8 bases. The CDR3 consists of 16 residues. Germline V gene sequence: CDR1 SGHTA, CDR2 FQGNSA. The CDR3 sequence: CASSFASGSMEGTQYF. The DNA for the CDR3 is TGTGCCAGCAGCTTTGCTAGCGGGAGTATGGAGGGTACGCAGTATTTT.

This chain joins TRBV5-1 and TRBJ1-1; D is uncertain. Germline assignment: CDR1 SGHRS and CDR2 YFSETQ. The ends were cut back, 7 bases at V and 5 bases at J, with 18 bases in the middle. The CDR3 runs 14 residues. CDR3 coding DNA: TGCGCCAGCTCCGAAGCGACAACTGGGACTGAAGCTTTCTTT. As protein: CASSEATTGTEAFF.

This clonotype occurred a few times. The J gene is TRBJ1-1, the V gene TRBV6-1, with unresolved D. Germline lookup yields CDR1 MNHNS and CDR2 SASEGT. The V end lost 7 bases, the J end lost 1 base, and 10 bases lay between the germline ends. The CDR3 loop spans 13 amino acids. CDR3 sequence: CASTVAPNTEAFF. DNA of the CDR3: TGTGCCAGCACGGTGGCCCCGAACACTGAAGCTTTCTTT.

The chain uses TRBV19 and TRBJ2-7; D is unresolved. CDR1 and CDR2 (germline): LNHDA, SQIVND (reference sequence). This CDR3 spans 13 amino acids. Trimming took 3 bases from V and 5 from J, leaving 11 bases between them. CDR3 in DNA: TGTGCCAGTAGTATGAGAGGTGCTGACGAGCAGTACTTC. Its protein product is CASSMRGADEQYF.

This clonotype has only a few counts. V gene TRBV27 combines with J gene TRBJ2-7; D gene ambiguous. The V gene's germline CDR1 is MNHEY and CDR2 SMNVEV (reference sequence). This CDR3 contains 17 residues. V lost 6 bases to trimming and J lost 6 bases, with 27 bases between them. The CDR3 DNA reads TGTGCCAGCAGCCCCCGTACCCCGGGCCCTCGGCTACCCGAGCAGTACTTC. Protein product: CASSPRTPGPRLPEQYF.

As to this clonotype: An end of the junction differs from the germline gene, which may be a read error. The V call is TRBV14, the J call TRBJ2-1, with 9 positions matching TRBD2. The germline V gene has CDR1 SGHDN and CDR2 FVKESK. There are 17 residues in the CDR3. CDR3 DNA sequence: TGTACCAGCAGCACCCGGGGTAGCGGGAGTTTGTACAATGAGCAGTTCTTC. Its translation: CTSSTRGSGSLYNEQFF.

This clonotype turned up a few times. The chain uses TRBV27 and TRBJ2-2; 7 bases agree with TRBD2. Germline lookup yields CDR1 MNHEY and CDR2 SMNVEV (reference sequence). There are 16 residues in the CDR3. After removal of 8 bases from V and 1 base from J, the junction contained 10 bases not matched to a gene. The chain's CDR3 is CASLDRGGRNTGELFF. The CDR3 coding sequence is TGTGCCAGCCTTGATCGAGGCGGGAGGAACACCGGGGAGCTGTTTTTT.

V and J are TRBV10-2 and TRBJ2-1; D is ambiguous. The V end was cut by 2 bases, the J end by 5 bases, with 13 bases between. CDR1 WSHSY and CDR2 SAAADI come from the germline V gene. The CDR3 runs to 15 residues. The CDR3 spells CASSESSRPNNEQFF. CDR3 sequence (DNA): TGCGCCAGCAGTGAGAGTTCGAGACCCAACAATGAGCAGTTCTTC.

V gene TRBV19 combines with J gene TRBJ2-5; D is undetermined. Germline CDR1 reads LNHDA; CDR2 reads SQIVND (reference sequence). This CDR3 contains 13 residues. V was trimmed by 1 base and J by 3 bases, leaving 6 bases between them. CDR3 protein: CASSIVGKETQYF. Written as DNA, the CDR3 is TGTGCCAGTAGTATAGTGGGAAAAGAGACCCAGTACTTC.

This clonotype has more than one count but fewer than ten. The chain joins TRBV6-1 to TRBJ2-3, with 10 bases matching TRBD1. The CDR3 is made up of 17 amino acids. Per germline, CDR1 MNHNS and CDR2 SASEGT. The J segment lost 2 bases and the V segment lost 5 bases, leaving 10 bases of the junction unmatched. CDR3 in amino acids: CASSRTGGGLSTDTQYF. In nucleotides, the CDR3 is TGTGCCAGCAGTCGGACAGGGGGGGGTTTGTCCACAGATACGCAGTATTTT.

The V and J genes are TRBV10-3 and TRBJ1-2; D not resolved. The CDR3 has 11 amino acids. The germline CDR1 and CDR2 sequences are ENHRY and SYGVKD. V was clipped by 3 bases and J by 2 bases, with 1 base between them. CDR3 sequence: CAISDNYGYTF. CDR3 DNA sequence: TGTGCCATCAGTGACAACTATGGCTACACCTTC.

This clonotype was detected a few times. The gene calls are TRBV28 and TRBJ1-3; D remains unclear. The CDR3 is 14 amino acids. The germline V and J ends were trimmed by 5 bases and 0 bases, with 8 bases remaining between them. Germline lookup yields CDR1 MDHEN and CDR2 SYDVKM. CDR3 DNA: TGTGCCAGCAGTATCTACAGCTCTGGAAACACCATATATTTT. Translated: CASSIYSSGNTIYF.

This chain uses TRBV7-9 with TRBJ1-1; D may be TRBD1 (6 bases). The V gene's germline CDR1 is SEHNR and CDR2 FQNEAQ (reference sequence). Trimming left V 4 bases short and J 1 base short, with 13 bases between. This CDR3 is built from 15 residues. This CDR3 reads CASSWSRDTNTEAFF. The CDR3 nucleotides are TGTGCCAGCAGCTGGTCCCGGGACACGAACACTGAAGCTTTCTTT.

This chain connects TRBV20-1 to TRBJ2-7; maybe TRBD2 (5 bases). Looked up from germline, CDR1 is DFQATT and CDR2 is SNEGSKA (reference sequence). V shed 1 base and J shed 3 bases, with 7 bases lying between them. This CDR3 is 12 amino acids long. This CDR3 is CSARVGDYEQYF. DNA for the CDR3: TGCAGTGCTAGAGTCGGGGACTACGAGCAGTACTTC.

This clonotype was detected a few times. This chain uses TRBV19 with TRBJ1-2; the D is unclear. V was shortened by 6 bases and J by 8 bases, with 10 bases between the two germline ends. The CDR3 contains 11 residues. Germline lookup yields CDR1 LNHDA and CDR2 SQIVND (reference sequence). CDR3 sequence (DNA): TGTGCCAGTAGAAACAGTTTCGGCTACACCTTC. Protein: CASRNSFGYTF.

Only a few counts were recorded for this clonotype. The chain recombines TRBV24-1 with TRBJ2-1, with 7 positions matching TRBD1. Germline V gene sequence: CDR1 KGHDR, CDR2 SFDVKD. Trimming cost V 8 bases and J 7 bases; bases outside gene matches: 7. CDR3 length equals 13 residues. The CDR3 loop reads CATTGTEMNEQFF. Here the CDR3 DNA reads TGTGCCACCACAGGGACAGAAATGAATGAGCAGTTCTTC.

This clonotype was recorded a few times. The CDR3 DNA follows: TGTGCCACCAGCAACTGGACAGCTTCTAATGAAAAACTGTTTTTT. Encoded protein: CATSNWTASNEKLFF. This chain connects TRBV15 to TRBJ1-4; D is possibly TRBD1 (6 bases). Trimming took off 4 bases at V and 3 bases at J, with 12 bases between the two ends. Germline V gene sequence: CDR1 LNHNV, CDR2 YYDKDF (reference sequence). This CDR3 has 15 amino acids.

The rearrangement links TRBV6-2 or TRBV6-3 to TRBJ2-7; 7 nucleotides agree with TRBD1. The length of the CDR3 is 12 residues. The V segment lost 5 bases and the J segment 3 bases; nucleotides outside the gene matches: 1. Germline values: CDR1 MNHEY, CDR2 SVGEGT. CDR3 residues: CASSRDSYEQYF. The CDR3 DNA reads TGTGCCAGCAGTAGGGACAGCTACGAGCAGTACTTC.